This entry concerns a single T cell receptor (beta chain). The antigen remains undetermined. This entry comes from a study of somatic mutations in cytotoxic T cells in rheumatoid arthritis. TCRdb keeps only in-frame clones here, not all; method: immunoSEQ multiplex PCR. The sample gives 17,000 or so clones, approximately 81% of which show up once; roughly 6.9% is in the top ten. The study, taken as a whole, reports: Patients with rheumatoid arthritis did not differ significantly from age-matched healthy controls in CD8+ T-cell clonality.

Trimming took 2 bases from V and 3 from J; bases not matched to a gene: 5. There are 15 residues in the CDR3. Germline CDR1 is WNHNN and CDR2 is SYGVQD (reference sequence). The receptor was derived from a woman between 40 and 55 years old with rheumatoid arthritis. The chain links TRBV10-1 to TRBJ2-3, with 7 bases matching TRBD2. Sequenced: CD8+ T cells sorted from blood. The CDR3 spells CASSETSVTTDTQYF. In DNA, the CDR3 is TGCGCCAGCAGTGAGACTAGCGTCACGACAGATACGCAGTATTTT.